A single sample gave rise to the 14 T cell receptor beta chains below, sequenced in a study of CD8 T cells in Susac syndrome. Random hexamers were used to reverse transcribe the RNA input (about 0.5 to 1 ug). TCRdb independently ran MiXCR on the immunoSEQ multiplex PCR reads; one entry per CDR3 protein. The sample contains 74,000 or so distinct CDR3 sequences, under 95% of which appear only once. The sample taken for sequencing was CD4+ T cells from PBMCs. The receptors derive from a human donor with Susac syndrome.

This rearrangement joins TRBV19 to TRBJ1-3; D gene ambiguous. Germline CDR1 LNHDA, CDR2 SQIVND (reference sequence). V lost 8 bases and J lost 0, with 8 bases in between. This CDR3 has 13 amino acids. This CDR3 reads CASGGSSGNTIYF. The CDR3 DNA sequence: TGTGCCAGTGGAGGCTCCTCTGGAAACACCATATATTTT.

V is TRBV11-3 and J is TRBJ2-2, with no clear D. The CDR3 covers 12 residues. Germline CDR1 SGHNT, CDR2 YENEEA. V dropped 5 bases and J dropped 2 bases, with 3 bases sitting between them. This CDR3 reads CASSTNTGELFF. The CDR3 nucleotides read TGTGCCAGCAGCACCAACACCGGGGAGCTGTTTTTT.

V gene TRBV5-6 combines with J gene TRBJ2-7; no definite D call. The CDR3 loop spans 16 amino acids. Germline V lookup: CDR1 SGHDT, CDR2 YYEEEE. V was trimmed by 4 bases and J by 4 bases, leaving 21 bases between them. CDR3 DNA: TGTGCCAGCAGCGCCAAGCCCCCGGTAGGACGATACGAGCAGTACTTC. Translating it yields CASSAKPPVGRYEQYF.

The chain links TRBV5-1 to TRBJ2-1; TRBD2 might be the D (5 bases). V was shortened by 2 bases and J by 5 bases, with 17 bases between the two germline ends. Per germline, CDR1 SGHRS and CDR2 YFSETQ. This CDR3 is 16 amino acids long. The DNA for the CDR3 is TGCGCCAGCAGCTTCGGACGGCCGACGACTAACAATGAGCAGTTCTTC. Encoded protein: CASSFGRPTTNNEQFF.

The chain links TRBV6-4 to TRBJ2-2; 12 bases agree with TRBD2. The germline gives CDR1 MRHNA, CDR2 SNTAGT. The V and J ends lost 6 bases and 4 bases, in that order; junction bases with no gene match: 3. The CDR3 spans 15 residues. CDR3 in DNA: TGTGCCAGCAGGACTAGCGGGGGATCCACCGGGGAGCTGTTTTTT. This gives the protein CASRTSGGSTGELFF.

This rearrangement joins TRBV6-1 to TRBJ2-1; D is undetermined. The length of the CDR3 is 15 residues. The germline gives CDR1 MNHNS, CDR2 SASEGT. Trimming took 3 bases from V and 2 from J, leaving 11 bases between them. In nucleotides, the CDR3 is TGTGCCAGCAGTGAGGAGCCGGGTACCTACAATGAGCAGTTCTTC. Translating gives CASSEEPGTYNEQFF.

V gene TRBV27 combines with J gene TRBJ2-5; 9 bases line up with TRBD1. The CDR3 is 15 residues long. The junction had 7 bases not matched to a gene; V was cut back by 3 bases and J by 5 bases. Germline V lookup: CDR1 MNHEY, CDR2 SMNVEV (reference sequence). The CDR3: CASSFSDRGVETQYF. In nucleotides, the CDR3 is TGTGCCAGCAGTTTCTCGGACAGGGGTGTCGAGACCCAGTACTTC.

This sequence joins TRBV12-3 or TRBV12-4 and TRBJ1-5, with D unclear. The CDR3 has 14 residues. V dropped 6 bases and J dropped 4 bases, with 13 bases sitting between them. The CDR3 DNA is TGTGCCAGCAGCCCAGGCACTCTTAATCAGCCCCAGCATTTT. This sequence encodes CASSPGTLNQPQHF.

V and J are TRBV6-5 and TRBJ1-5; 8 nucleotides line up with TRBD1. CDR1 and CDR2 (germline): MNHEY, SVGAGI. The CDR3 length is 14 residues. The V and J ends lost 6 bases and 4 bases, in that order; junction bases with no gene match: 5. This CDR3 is CASSRDRLNQPQHF. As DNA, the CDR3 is TGTGCCAGCAGCCGGGACAGGCTAAATCAGCCCCAGCATTTT.

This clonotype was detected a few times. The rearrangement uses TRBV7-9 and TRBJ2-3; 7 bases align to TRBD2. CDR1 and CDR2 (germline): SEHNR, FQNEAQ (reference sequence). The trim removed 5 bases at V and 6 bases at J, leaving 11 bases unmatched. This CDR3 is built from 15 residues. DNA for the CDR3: TGTGCCAGCAGCCCAGTGACTAGCCGCCCTGATACGCAGTATTTT. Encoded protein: CASSPVTSRPDTQYF.

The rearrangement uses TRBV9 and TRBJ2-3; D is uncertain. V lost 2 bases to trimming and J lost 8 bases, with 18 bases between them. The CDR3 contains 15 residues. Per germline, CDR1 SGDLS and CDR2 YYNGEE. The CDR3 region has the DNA TGTGCCAGCAGCGTTGCGGACCTTTCCGTGGGTACGCAGTATTTT. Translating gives CASSVADLSVGTQYF.

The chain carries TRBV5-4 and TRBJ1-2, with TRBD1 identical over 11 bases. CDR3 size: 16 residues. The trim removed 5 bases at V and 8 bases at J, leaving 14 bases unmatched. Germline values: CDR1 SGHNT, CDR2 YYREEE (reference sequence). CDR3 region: CASRSGQGATFTGYTF. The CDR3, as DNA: TGTGCCAGCAGATCAGGACAGGGGGCTACGTTTACCGGCTACACCTTC.

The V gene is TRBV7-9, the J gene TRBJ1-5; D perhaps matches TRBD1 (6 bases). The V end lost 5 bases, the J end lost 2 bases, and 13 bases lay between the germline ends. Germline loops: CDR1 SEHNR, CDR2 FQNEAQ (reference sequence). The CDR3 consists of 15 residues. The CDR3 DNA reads TGTGCCAGCAGCCACGAGGGGGGTCGCAATCAGCCCCAGCATTTT. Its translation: CASSHEGGRNQPQHF.

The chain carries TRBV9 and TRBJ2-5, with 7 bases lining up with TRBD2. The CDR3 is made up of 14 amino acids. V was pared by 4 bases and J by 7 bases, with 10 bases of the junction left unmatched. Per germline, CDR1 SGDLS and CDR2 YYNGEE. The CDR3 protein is CASSPRPERGTQYF. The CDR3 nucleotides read TGTGCCAGCAGCCCCCGGCCCGAGCGGGGGACCCAGTACTTC.